These 21 T cell receptor beta chains originate from one sample sequenced in a study of T cells after posttransplantation cyclophosphamide. A marrow graft followed busulfan-fludarabine conditioning, with cyclophosphamide on days +3 and +4. This table comes from immunoSEQ multiplex PCR, and its TCRdb copy is limited to in-frame clones, with some not included. Of roughly 17,000 clones listed, about three quarters are singletons. The material was CD8+ T cells sorted from PBMCs, obtained 1903 days after a stem cell transplant with posttransplant cyclophosphamide. These receptors were taken from a female patient in her 40s who received an allogeneic stem cell transplant from a related donor, was CMV-positive, and had no GVHD. Some T cells may trace back to the graft donor.

The chain uses TRBV6-6 and TRBJ1-4; unclear D gene. Deletions cut 5 bases from V and 0 bases from J, with 10 bases between. Germline CDR1 reads MNHNY; CDR2 reads SVGAGI (reference sequence). The CDR3 is made up of 15 amino acids. CDR3 sequence: CASSGLGSTNEKLFF. The CDR3 nucleotides read TGTGCCAGCAGTGGACTAGGGTCAACTAATGAAAAACTGTTTTTT.

J is TRBJ1-1 and V is TRBV5-1; 8 bases are shared with TRBD1. V was clipped by 0 bases and J by 5 bases; unmatched bases: 9. The CDR3 spans 16 residues. Germline V lookup: CDR1 SGHRS, CDR2 YFSETQ. The CDR3 nucleotides read TGCGCCAGCAGCTTGGATCAGGGGGCAGTGAGAACTGAAGCTTTCTTT. This gives the protein CASSLDQGAVRTEAFF.

The chain links TRBV4-1 to TRBJ2-5; 8 positions match TRBD1. The CDR3 length is 15 residues. Germline trimming cut 1 base from V and 4 bases from J; bases unmatched to any gene: 5. Germline lookup yields CDR1 MGHRA and CDR2 YSYEKL. CDR3 residues: CASSQGPGGVETQYF. The CDR3 DNA follows: TGCGCCAGCAGCCAAGGGCCAGGGGGCGTAGAGACCCAGTACTTC.

The chain has TRBV19 and TRBJ1-5, with 8 bases fitting TRBD1. Germline V gene sequence: CDR1 LNHDA, CDR2 SQIVND (reference sequence). This CDR3 is built from 15 residues. J gave up 1 base and V 3 bases, and 2 bases lay outside the gene matches. This chain's CDR3 is CASSIRQGSNQPQHF. CDR3 coding DNA: TGTGCCAGTAGTATCCGACAGGGGAGCAATCAGCCCCAGCATTTT. Full variable domain (remainder filled in from reference TRBV19 and TRBJ1-5): DGGITQSPKYLFRKEGQNVTLSCEQNLNHDAMYWYRQDPGQGLRLIYYSQIVNDFQKGDIAEGYSVSREKKESFPLTVTSAQKNPTAFYLCASSIRQGSNQPQHFGDGTRLSIL.

The V call is TRBV5-1, the J call TRBJ2-5, with 12 bases matching TRBD2. Trimming removed 3 bases from V and 0 bases from J; junction bases left unmatched: 9. CDR3 length: 18 residues. Germline V gene data show CDR1 as SGHRS and CDR2 as YFSETQ. The CDR3 bases are TGCGCCAGCAGCTCGGGGTCGGCTAGCGGGGGGGACCAAGAGACCCAGTACTTC. It yields the protein CASSSGSASGGDQETQYF. The full variable domain, completed using reference TRBV5-1 and TRBJ2-5, is KAGVTQTPRYLIKTRGQQVTLSCSPISGHRSVSWYQQTPGQGLQFLFEYFSETQRNKGNFPGRFSGRQFSNSRSEMNVSTLELGDSALYLCASSSGSASGGDQETQYFGPGTRLLVL.

This clone occurred a few times. V usage is TRBV11-2 and J usage is TRBJ1-5, with 7 bases that match TRBD1. The CDR3 has 14 residues. J gave up 0 bases and V 6 bases, and 2 bases lay outside the gene matches. Germline V gene sequence: CDR1 SGHAT, CDR2 FQNNGV. This chain's CDR3 is CASSSGGSNQPQHF. CDR3 DNA sequence: TGTGCCAGCAGTTCAGGGGGTAGCAATCAGCCCCAGCATTTT.

The chain employs TRBV7-8 and TRBJ2-1; D is unclear. V lost 1 base, J lost 5 bases, and 3 bases lay in between. The V gene's germline CDR1 is SGHVS and CDR2 FQNEAQ. The CDR3 is made up of 12 amino acids. CDR3 in amino acids: CASSLGDNEQFF. DNA for the CDR3: TGTGCCAGCAGCTTAGGAGACAATGAGCAGTTCTTC.

The rearrangement uses TRBV28 and TRBJ1-5; D is undetermined. The CDR3 runs 16 residues. Germline-derived CDR1 and CDR2 are MDHEN and SYDVKM. V shed 1 base and J shed 3 bases, with 13 bases lying between them. The CDR3 nucleotides read TGTGCCAGCAGTTTATTTATAAGAGTGAACAATCAGCCCCAGCATTTT. It yields the protein CASSLFIRVNNQPQHF.

The chain joins TRBV6-5 to TRBJ1-2, with 11 bases fitting TRBD1. The junction had 4 bases not matched to a gene; V was cut back by 0 bases and J by 4 bases. The CDR3 has 16 residues. Germline V gene data show CDR1 as MNHEY and CDR2 as SVGAGI. CDR3 region: CASSYSGQGAPYGYTF. Written as DNA, the CDR3 is TGTGCCAGCAGTTACTCCGGACAGGGGGCGCCCTATGGCTACACCTTC.

The V and J genes are TRBV5-1 and TRBJ2-3, with D perhaps TRBD1 (8 bases). The CDR3 length is 16 residues. Germline V lookup: CDR1 SGHRS, CDR2 YFSETQ. V gave up 2 bases and J gave up 1 base, with 14 bases separating them. The CDR3 DNA sequence: TGCGCCAGCAGCTTAACAGGGGGGGGAGGCACAGATACGCAGTATTTT. It encodes CASSLTGGGGTDTQYF.

This sequence joins TRBV7-3 and TRBJ2-2; weak D call: TRBD2 (6 bases). The germline V and J ends were trimmed by 5 bases and 5 bases, with 12 bases remaining between them. Germline lookup yields CDR1 SGHTA and CDR2 FQGTGA. The CDR3 extends over 14 amino acids. Here the CDR3 DNA reads TGTGCCAGCAGCGGCTGGGGGGATACCGGGGAGCTGTTTTTT. This gives the protein CASSGWGDTGELFF.

This clone was seen a handful of times. This chain links TRBV4-1 with TRBJ2-7; D perhaps matches TRBD1 (6 bases). Trimming cost V 0 bases and J 8 bases, with 11 bases left between them. The CDR3 is made up of 13 amino acids. In germline, CDR1 is MGHRA, CDR2 YSYEKL. The CDR3 bases are TGCGCCAGCAGCCAAGATAGGGACAATCAGCAGTACTTC. It encodes CASSQDRDNQQYF.

This clone was observed a handful of times. This probably arose from a read error, given a far larger clone one base away. This CDR3 is CASSLGDDRGQGYTF. In DNA, the CDR3 is TGTGCCAGCAGCTTGGGGGACGACAGGGGGCAAGGCTACACCTTC. V gene TRBV5-6 combines with J gene TRBJ1-2, with TRBD1 identical over 10 bases. Germline CDR1 and CDR2: SGHDT and YYEEEE. Unmatched junction bases numbered 7, after V lost 0 bases and J lost 8 bases. There are 15 residues in the CDR3.

The chain uses TRBV5-1 and TRBJ2-7; 8 bases match TRBD1. CDR1 and CDR2 from the germline V gene are SGHRS and YFSETQ. The trim removed 7 bases at V and 3 bases at J, leaving 6 bases unmatched. The CDR3 is 13 amino acids. CDR3 bases: TGCGCCAGCGGGACAGGAGAGCACTACGAGCAGTACTTC. It yields the protein CASGTGEHYEQYF.

V and J are TRBV30 and TRBJ1-1; D remains unclear. V gave up 5 bases and J gave up 7 bases, with 17 bases separating them. This CDR3 is built from 13 residues. The germline V gene has CDR1 GTSNPN and CDR2 SVGIG (reference sequence). The CDR3 sequence: CAWAGGDRSEAFF. The CDR3 DNA is TGTGCCTGGGCTGGCGGGGATCGTAGTGAAGCTTTCTTT. Variable domain in full (rest from reference TRBV30 and TRBJ1-1): SQTIHQWPATLVQPVGSPLSLECTVEGTSNPNLYWYRQAAGRGLQLLFYSVGIGQISSEVPQNLSASRPQDRQFILSSKKLLLSDSGFYLCAWAGGDRSEAFFGQGTRLTVV.

The rearrangement joins TRBV6-1 to TRBJ2-7; TRBD2 matches at 8 bases. CDR3 length: 15 amino acids. Losses at the gene ends were 5 bases for V and 0 bases for J; bases not matched to a gene: 6. Germline CDR1 and CDR2: MNHNS and SASEGT. Here the CDR3 reads CASSIQRGSSYEQYF. CDR3 DNA sequence: TGTGCCAGCAGTATCCAGCGGGGGTCCTCCTACGAGCAGTACTTC.

The chain combines TRBV14 with TRBJ1-1; 9 positions match TRBD1. Trimming took 4 bases from V and 4 from J; bases not matched to a gene: 4. This CDR3 has 14 residues. The germline gives CDR1 SGHDN, CDR2 FVKESK. The CDR3 protein is CASSPGTGSTEAFF. As DNA, the CDR3 is TGTGCCAGCAGCCCCGGGACAGGGAGCACTGAAGCTTTCTTT.

This chain uses TRBV7-3 with TRBJ2-7; 9 bases map to TRBD2. Germline assignment: CDR1 SGHTA and CDR2 FQGTGA. The CDR3 is 13 amino acids. V shed 10 bases and J 5 bases; nucleotides not matched to a gene: 9. The CDR3 DNA reads TGTGCCACCAGACTAGCGGCAGGCCACGAGCAGTACTTC. Encoded protein: CATRLAAGHEQYF.

The CDR3 DNA follows: TGTGCCAGCCCCCCAACAGGGCCCGAGCAGTACTTC. Translating it yields CASPPTGPEQYF. This chain links TRBV27 with TRBJ2-7, with D possibly being TRBD1 (6 bases). With 8 bases removed from V and 6 bases from J, the gap between germline ends came to 14 bases. This CDR3 comprises 12 residues. Looked up from germline, CDR1 is MNHEY and CDR2 is SMNVEV (reference sequence).

The gene calls are TRBV27 and TRBJ1-2, with TRBD1 identical over 7 bases. V was pared by 6 bases and J by 2 bases, with 12 bases of the junction left unmatched. The CDR3 contains 16 residues. Germline V gene data show CDR1 as MNHEY and CDR2 as SMNVEV (reference sequence). The CDR3 is CASRPQTGEPNYGYTF. The CDR3 DNA is TGTGCCAGCAGACCCCAAACAGGGGAACCGAACTATGGCTACACCTTC.

V is TRBV2 and J is TRBJ1-5, with 7 bases matching TRBD1. The junction had 5 bases not matched to a gene; V was cut back by 2 bases and J by 4 bases. The germline V gene encodes CDR1 SNHLY and CDR2 FYNNEI. The CDR3 is made up of 15 amino acids. This CDR3 reads CASSEKGQLNQPQHF. In DNA form, the CDR3 reads TGTGCCAGCAGTGAAAAGGGACAGCTTAATCAGCCCCAGCATTTT.